This is a list of T cell receptor beta chains from one sample in a study of T cell repertoires in cytomegalovirus infection. TCRdb independently ran MiXCR on the reads; one entry per CDR3 protein. Seen here are fewer than 550,000 distinct CDR3 sequences, around 27% observed once, and the top ten hold about 13%. The sequencing input was PBMCs. The receptors come from a human donor in good health (CMV status not recorded). Some clones in this sample may be carry-over from other donors' samples. The CDR3 runs from the conserved cysteine through the conserved F or W. A D gene is named only where the DNA matches it firmly. A clone size is listed for some rows: how often the clone was seen (once, few, many), or a class if it is expanded.

cdr3_aa | cdr3_nt | clone_size | j_call | v_call | d_call
CSANPLAGDPYEQYF | TGCAGTGCCAACCCGCTAGCGGGAGACCCCTACGAGCAGTACTTC | few | TRBJ2-7 | TRBV20-1 | TRBD2
CASLPRTYHGYTF | TGTGCCAGCTTACCCCGGACATACCATGGCTACACCTTC | once | TRBJ1-2 | TRBV28 | NA
CASSLTGGRDYGYTF | TGTGCCAGCAGCTTGACAGGGGGCCGGGACTATGGCTACACCTTC | many | TRBJ1-2 | TRBV7-2 | TRBD1
CASSLGQFSYNEQFF | TGTGCCAGCAGCTTAGGACAGTTCTCCTACAATGAGCAGTTCTTC | medium-sized | TRBJ2-1 | TRBV7-2 | NA
CAARAAGVVNEQFF | TGTGCCGCTCGGGCAGCGGGAGTCGTAAATGAGCAGTTCTTC | NA | TRBJ2-1 | TRBV25-1 | TRBD2
CASSSQQGITPLHF | TGTGCCAGCAGTTCACAGCAGGGAATAACACCCCTCCACTTT | NA | TRBJ1-6 | TRBV27 | NA
CASSRTSGRAANTGELFF | TGTGCCAGCAGCCGGACTAGCGGGAGGGCCGCGAACACCGGGGAGCTGTTTTTT | few | TRBJ2-2 | TRBV2 | TRBD2
CASSSTNLNYGYTF | TGTGCCAGCAGTTCAACAAATTTGAACTATGGCTACACCTTC | NA | TRBJ1-2 | TRBV27 | NA
CASSILGQGDEQYF | TGTGCCAGTAGTATACTGGGACAGGGAGACGAGCAGTACTTC | few | TRBJ2-7 | TRBV19 | TRBD1
CASSLGGTKNIQYF | TGTGCCAGCAGTTTAGGGGGCACCAAAAACATTCAGTACTTC | few | TRBJ2-4 | TRBV12-3/TRBV12-4 | NA
CASSSPRGSAGGSSDTQYF | TGTGCCAGCAGCTCCCCGAGGGGATCGGCGGGAGGATCATCAGATACGCAGTATTTT | many | TRBJ2-3 | TRBV7-9 | TRBD2
CASNRQGRYNSPLHF | TGTGCCAGCAACCGACAGGGCCGATATAATTCACCCCTCCACTTT | few | TRBJ1-6 | TRBV7-4 | TRBD1
CASSWPQDQETQYF | TGTGCCAGCAGCTGGCCTCAGGACCAAGAGACCCAGTACTTC | few | TRBJ2-5 | TRBV11-3 | NA
CASTLSGAGLSYGYTF | TGTGCCAGCACTCTTAGTGGGGCCGGGCTAAGTTATGGCTACACCTTC | many | TRBJ1-2 | TRBV7-2 | NA
CASSLQISGNTIYF | TGTGCCAGCAGCTTACAGATCTCTGGAAACACCATATATTTT | many | TRBJ1-3 | TRBV7-2 | NA
CASSVDLAEGYEQYF | TGTGCCAGCAGCGTAGACCTAGCGGAGGGCTACGAGCAGTACTTC | few | TRBJ2-7 | TRBV9 | TRBD2
CASSYDRYNEQFF | TGTGCCAGCAGCTACGACCGATACAATGAGCAGTTCTTC | NA | TRBJ2-1 | TRBV6-2/TRBV6-3 | NA
CASSQELLAGGPDTQYF | TGCGCCAGCAGCCAAGAACTTTTAGCGGGAGGGCCAGATACGCAGTATTTT | few | TRBJ2-3 | TRBV4-1 | TRBD2
CASSQEIGGSLQQYF | TGCGCCAGCAGCCAAGAAATAGGGGGTTCTCTGCAGCAGTACTTC | NA | TRBJ2-7 | TRBV4-3 | NA
CSAINSGKTFYEQYF | TGCAGTGCTATTAATAGCGGGAAGACTTTTTACGAGCAGTACTTC | NA | TRBJ2-7 | TRBV20-1 | TRBD2
CASSRTSDEQFF | TGTGCCAGCAGCCGGACTAGCGATGAGCAGTTCTTC | NA | TRBJ2-1 | TRBV4-3 | TRBD2
CASSPQNSEGYGYTF | TGTGCCAGCTCACCACAAAATTCTGAGGGCTATGGCTACACCTTC | NA | TRBJ1-2 | TRBV18 | NA
CASSLLAGATVTDTQYF | TGTGCCAGCAGTTTACTAGCGGGAGCGACGGTGACAGATACGCAGTATTTT | many | TRBJ2-3 | TRBV7-9 | TRBD2
CASKITDSGNQSQHF | TGTGCCAGCAAGATTACGGACTCAGGCAATCAGTCCCAGCATTTT | NA | TRBJ1-5 | TRBV28 | NA
CAISESAQGIGETQYF | TGTGCCATCAGTGAGTCGGCTCAGGGTATCGGGGAGACCCAGTACTTC | NA | TRBJ2-5 | TRBV10-3 | NA
CASSILQDDEKLFF | TGTGCCAGTAGTATACTTCAGGACGATGAAAAACTGTTTTTT | few | TRBJ1-4 | TRBV19 | NA
CASSFQRGPYNEQFF | TGTGCCAGCAGCTTCCAGCGGGGACCCTACAATGAGCAGTTCTTC | many | TRBJ2-1 | TRBV7-2 | TRBD2
CASSPISQGRNTEAFF | TGTGCCAGCTCACCAATCTCACAGGGGCGGAACACTGAAGCTTTCTTT | NA | TRBJ1-1 | TRBV18 | TRBD1
CASSGTGWNTEAFF | TGTGCCAGCAGCGGGACAGGTTGGAACACTGAAGCTTTCTTT | few | TRBJ1-1 | TRBV7-2 | TRBD1